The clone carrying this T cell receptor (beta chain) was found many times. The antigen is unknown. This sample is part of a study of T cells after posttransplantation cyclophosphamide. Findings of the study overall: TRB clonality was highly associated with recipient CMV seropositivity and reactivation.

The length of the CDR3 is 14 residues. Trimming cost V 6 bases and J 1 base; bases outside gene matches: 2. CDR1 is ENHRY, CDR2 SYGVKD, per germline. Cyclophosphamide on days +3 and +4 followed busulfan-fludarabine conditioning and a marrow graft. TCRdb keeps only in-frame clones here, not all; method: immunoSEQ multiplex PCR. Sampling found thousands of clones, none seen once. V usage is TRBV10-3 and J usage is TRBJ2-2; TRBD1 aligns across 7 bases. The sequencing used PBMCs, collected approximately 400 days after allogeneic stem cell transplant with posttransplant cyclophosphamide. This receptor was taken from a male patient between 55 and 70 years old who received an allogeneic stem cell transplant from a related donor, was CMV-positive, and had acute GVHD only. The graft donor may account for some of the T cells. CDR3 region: CAIRSGGNTGELFF. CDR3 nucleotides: TGTGCCATCAGGTCAGGGGGGAACACCGGGGAGCTGTTTTTT.